The 18 T cell receptor beta chains listed next were all sequenced from one sample in a study of CD8 T cells in ankylosing spondylitis. Via MiXCR, TCRdb re-called the 5' RACE reads, giving one row per CDR3 protein. The sample gives roughly 280,000 distinct CDR3 sequences, roughly 20% of which show up once; around 8% is in the top ten. The sample was blood, either unsorted or a sorted T cell fraction (not recorded which). The source is a male donor with ankylosing spondylitis or in good health (not recorded which).

This clonotype was seen more than once but under ten times. The J gene is TRBJ2-2, the V gene TRBV6-1; no reliable D call. CDR1 MNHNS and CDR2 SASEGT come from the germline V gene. Trimming took off 2 bases at V and 0 bases at J, with 7 bases between the two ends. The CDR3 runs 15 residues. CDR3 loop: CASSETVANTGELFF. The CDR3, as DNA: TGTGCCAGCAGTGAAACGGTAGCGAACACCGGGGAGCTGTTTTTT.

There are a few counts of this clonotype. The chain employs TRBV11-2 and TRBJ2-7; 8 nucleotides match TRBD1. The CDR3 has 14 residues. Germline assignment: CDR1 SGHAT and CDR2 FQNNGV. The junction had 4 bases not matched to a gene; V was cut back by 4 bases and J by 2 bases. The CDR3 here is CASSSWTGTYEQYV. The CDR3 coding sequence is TGTGCCAGCAGCTCATGGACAGGGACCTACGAGCAGTACGTC.

The chain carries TRBV12-3 or TRBV12-4 and TRBJ1-2; TRBD1 matches at 7 bases. CDR3 length: 11 amino acids. The ends lost 10 bases at V and 5 bases at J; junction bases unmatched: 4. CDR3 DNA: TGTGCCATCGGGACAGTTTATGGCTACACCTTC. Translation: CAIGTVYGYTF.

The rearrangement links TRBV29-1 to TRBJ2-3; D could derive from TRBD1 or TRBD2 (7 bases each). CDR1 SQVTM and CDR2 ANQGSEA come from the germline V gene. The CDR3 spans 18 residues. The V end was cut by 3 bases, the J end by 2 bases, with 24 bases between. CDR3 residues: CSVEGGGATGTYTDTQYF. The CDR3, as DNA: TGCAGCGTTGAGGGAGGGGGCGCGACAGGCACTTACACAGATACGCAGTATTTT.

The genes are TRBV5-6 and TRBJ1-5; D gene ambiguous. The CDR3 is 15 amino acids. Germline V CDR1 and CDR2: SGHDT, YYEEEE. V dropped 7 bases and J dropped 2 bases, with 16 bases sitting between them. The CDR3 protein is CASGVGGTRNQPQHF. As DNA, the CDR3 is TGTGCCAGCGGCGTCGGTGGCACGCGCAATCAGCCCCAGCATTTT.

This chain links TRBV15 with TRBJ2-1; the D is unclear. Per germline, CDR1 LNHNV and CDR2 YYDKDF (reference sequence). V was trimmed by 0 bases and J by 5 bases, leaving 8 bases between them. CDR3 length: 14 residues. DNA of the CDR3: TGTGCCACCAGCAGAGACTCGCGAAACAATGAGCAGTTCTTC. Amino acid sequence: CATSRDSRNNEQFF. Supplemented by reference TRBV15 and TRBJ2-1, the full variable domain reads DAMVIQNPRYQVTQFGKPVTLSCSQTLNHNVMYWYQQKSSQAPKLLFHYYDKDFNNEADTPDNFQSRRPNTSFCFLDIRSPGLGDTAMYLCATSRDSRNNEQFFGPGTRLTVL.

Ten or more counts support this clonotype. The V and J genes are TRBV29-1 and TRBJ2-2, with a possible D match to TRBD1 (6 bases). V lost 7 bases and J 1 base, leaving 13 bases between the germline ends. Germline V gene lookup returns CDR1 SQVTM and CDR2 ANQGSEA. The CDR3 sequence is 14 residues long. For the CDR3, the DNA is TGCAGCGCCCAGCCGGGACAGAACACCGGGGAGCTGTTTTTT. Translated: CSAQPGQNTGELFF.

In its sample, this clonotype was seen many times. The J gene is TRBJ2-5, the V gene TRBV5-1, with a possible D match to TRBD1 (8 bases). This CDR3 comprises 16 residues. Germline CDR1 and CDR2: SGHRS and YFSETQ. V shed 0 bases and J shed 2 bases, with 14 bases lying between them. The CDR3 region has the DNA TGCGCCAGCAGCTTGGGAGGACAGGGAGGGCAAGAGACCCAGTACTTC. Protein: CASSLGGQGGQETQYF.

The table lists this clonotype with a few counts. The gene calls are TRBV20-1 and TRBJ2-1; 8 bases match TRBD2. This CDR3 contains 14 residues. V lost 3 bases to trimming and J lost 7 bases; unmatched junction nucleotides: 8. The V gene's germline CDR1 is DFQATT and CDR2 SNEGSKA (reference sequence). The CDR3 sequence: CSASGGAFENEQFF. DNA of the CDR3: TGCAGTGCTAGCGGGGGGGCTTTTGAGAATGAGCAGTTCTTC.

This clonotype has just a few counts. In DNA, the CDR3 is TGTGCCAGCAGCAGGGACAGGGGGCTAGGTCAGCCCCAGCATTTT. It specifies CASSRDRGLGQPQHF. The V and J genes are TRBV5-5 and TRBJ1-5; 12 positions agree with TRBD1. This CDR3 contains 15 residues. V lost 4 bases and J lost 6; bases outside the gene matches: 5. The germline V gene has CDR1 SGHKS and CDR2 YYEKEE (reference sequence).

This clonotype was recorded a few times. The chain's CDR3 is CASSIYPSGSSIPNEQFF. Written as DNA, the CDR3 is TGTGCCAGTAGTATATATCCTAGCGGGAGTTCTATCCCCAATGAGCAGTTCTTC. This rearrangement joins TRBV19 to TRBJ2-1, with TRBD2 matching 10 bases. The junction had 13 bases not matched to a gene; V was cut back by 2 bases and J by 6 bases. Per germline, CDR1 LNHDA and CDR2 SQIVND (reference sequence). CDR3 size: 18 residues.

This clonotype was seen ten or more times. The CDR3 DNA is TGTGCCAGCAGCATCGTACCCGGGGAGCTGTTTTTT. Amino acid sequence: CASSIVPGELFF. The rearrangement joins TRBV5-4 to TRBJ2-2, with D unresolved. V was shortened by 4 bases and J by 6 bases, with 7 bases between the two germline ends. This CDR3 region has 12 residues. The V gene's germline CDR1 is SGHNT and CDR2 YYREEE (reference sequence).

The CDR3 reads CSARDSSPTVHGNTIYF. The DNA for the CDR3 is TGCAGTGCTAGGGACTCCTCCCCGACAGTCCATGGAAACACCATATATTTT. The chain joins TRBV20-1 to TRBJ1-3; D may be TRBD1 (5 bases). The CDR3 spans 17 residues. Trimming stripped 3 bases from V and 3 bases from J, with 21 bases between. Looked up from germline, CDR1 is DFQATT and CDR2 is SNEGSKA (reference sequence).

The sample holds a few counts of this clonotype. The chain combines TRBV10-3 with TRBJ1-1, with D unclear. CDR3 size: 15 residues. Trimming cost V 3 bases and J 0 bases, with 11 bases left between them. The V gene's germline CDR1 is ENHRY and CDR2 SYGVKD. CDR3 sequence (DNA): TGTGCCATCAGTGATCTTGGTCAGCTGAACACTGAAGCTTTCTTT. The encoded protein is CAISDLGQLNTEAFF.

Note on this clonotype: A junction boundary mismatches the germline segment, possibly from a read error. The chain joins TRBV5-5 to TRBJ1-4; 7 bases fit TRBD1. The CDR3 contains 14 residues. The germline V gene has CDR1 SGHKS and CDR2 YYEKEE (reference sequence). CDR3 sequence (DNA): TGTGTCAGCAGCTCGGGACAGCTTAATGAAAAACTGTTTTTT. Protein: CVSSSGQLNEKLFF. The full variable domain, in which reference TRBV5-5 and TRBJ1-4 provide the parts outside the CDR3, is DAGVTQSPTHLIKTRGQQVTLRCSPISGHKSVSWYQQVLGQGPQFIFQYYEKEERGRGNFPDRFSARQFPNYSSELNVNALLLGDSALYLCVSSSGQLNEKLFFGSGTQLSVL.

In the case of this clonotype: This clone may be a read error of a much larger clone one base away. V and J are TRBV7-8 and TRBJ1-5, with D uncertain. Germline loops: CDR1 SGHVS, CDR2 FQNEAQ. This CDR3 contains 14 residues. The CDR3 DNA reads TGTGTCAGCAGCTTAGCGGGCGGGCATCAGCCCCAGCATTTT. Protein sequence: CVSSLAGGHQPQHF.

The CDR3, as DNA: TGTGCCAGCAGCCTTGGGGGGTTTAGTGAAAAACTGTTTTTT. The encoded protein is CASSLGGFSEKLFF. V gene TRBV3-1 combines with J gene TRBJ1-4; D possibly corresponds to TRBD1 (5 bases). The V end was cut by 4 bases, the J end by 7 bases, with 13 bases between. This CDR3 is built from 14 residues. Germline CDR1 reads LGHDT; CDR2 reads YNNKEL (reference sequence).

Only a few counts were recorded for this clonotype. The genes are TRBV7-2 and TRBJ2-4, with D possibly matching TRBD1 (5 bases). V dropped 5 bases and J dropped 0 bases, with 14 bases sitting between them. CDR1 is SGHTA, CDR2 FQGNSA, per germline. The CDR3 has 16 amino acids. DNA of the CDR3: TGTGCCAGCAGCACAGGACACCTCCTAGCCAAAAACATTCAGTACTTC. This codes for CASSTGHLLAKNIQYF.